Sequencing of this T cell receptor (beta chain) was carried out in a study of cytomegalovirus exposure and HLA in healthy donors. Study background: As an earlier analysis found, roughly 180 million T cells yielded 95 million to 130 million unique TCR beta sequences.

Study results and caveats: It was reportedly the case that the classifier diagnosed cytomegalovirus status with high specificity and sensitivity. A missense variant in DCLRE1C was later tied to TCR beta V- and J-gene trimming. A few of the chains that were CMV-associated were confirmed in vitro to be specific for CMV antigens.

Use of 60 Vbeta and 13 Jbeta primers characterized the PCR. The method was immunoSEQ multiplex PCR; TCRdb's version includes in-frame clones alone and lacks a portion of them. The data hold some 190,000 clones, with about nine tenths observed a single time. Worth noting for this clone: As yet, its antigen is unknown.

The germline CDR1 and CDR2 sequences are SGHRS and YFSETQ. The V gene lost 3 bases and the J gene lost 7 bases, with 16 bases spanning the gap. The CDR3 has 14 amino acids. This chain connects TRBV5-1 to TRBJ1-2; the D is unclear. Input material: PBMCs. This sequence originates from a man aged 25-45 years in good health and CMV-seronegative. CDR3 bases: TGCGCCAGCAGCTCCACCCCCGGGGTGTCTGGCTACACCTTC. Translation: CASSSTPGVSGYTF.